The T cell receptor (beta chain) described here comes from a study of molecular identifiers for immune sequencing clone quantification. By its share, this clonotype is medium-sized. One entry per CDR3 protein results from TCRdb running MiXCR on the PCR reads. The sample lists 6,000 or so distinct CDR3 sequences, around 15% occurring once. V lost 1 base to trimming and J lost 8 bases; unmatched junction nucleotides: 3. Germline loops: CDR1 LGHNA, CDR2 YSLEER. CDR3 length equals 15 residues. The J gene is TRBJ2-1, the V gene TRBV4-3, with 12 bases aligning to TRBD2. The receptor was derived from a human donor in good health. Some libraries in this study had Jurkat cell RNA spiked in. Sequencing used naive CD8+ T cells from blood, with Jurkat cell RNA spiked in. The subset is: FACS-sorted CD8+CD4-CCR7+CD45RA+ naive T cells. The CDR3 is CASSQASGGAHEQFF. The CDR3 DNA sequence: TGCGCCAGCAGCCAAGCTAGCGGGGGGGCCCATGAGCAGTTCTTC.